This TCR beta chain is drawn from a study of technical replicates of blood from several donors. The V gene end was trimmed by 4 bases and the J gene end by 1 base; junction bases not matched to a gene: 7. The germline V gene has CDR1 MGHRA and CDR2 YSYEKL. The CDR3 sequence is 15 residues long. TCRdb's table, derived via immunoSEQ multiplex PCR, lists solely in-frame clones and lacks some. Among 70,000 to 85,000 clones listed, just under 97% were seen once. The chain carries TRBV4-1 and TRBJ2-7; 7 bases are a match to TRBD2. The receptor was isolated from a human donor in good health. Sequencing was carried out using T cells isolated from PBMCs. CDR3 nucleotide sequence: TGCGCCAGCAGCCCCGGACTAGTGAGTTCCTACGAGCAGTACTTC. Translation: CASSPGLVSSYEQYF.